These 19 T cell receptor beta chains share one sample of origin, sequenced in a study of blood T cell dynamics during melanoma immunotherapy. The time point was: week 3, after first cycle of checkpoint inhibitor. Measured with immunoSEQ multiplex PCR; TCRdb has only the in-frame clones, and not every one. The data show 15,000 to 20,000 clones, approximately 94% seen once. The source was effector memory CD8+ T cells from blood, collected from a patient treated with checkpoint blockade. The receptors derive from a human donor with melanoma.

The V call is TRBV6-1, the J call TRBJ2-7, with D unresolved. Germline V lookup: CDR1 MNHNS, CDR2 SASEGT. Trimming took 1 base from V and 4 from J, leaving 8 bases between them. The CDR3 is 13 residues long. CDR3 sequence reads: CASSEGPSYEQYF. As DNA, the CDR3 is TGTGCCAGCAGTGAAGGACCGTCGTACGAGCAGTACTTC.

The chain joins TRBV27 to TRBJ1-2, with 7 bases fitting TRBD1. J gave up 4 bases and V 8 bases, and 1 base lay outside the gene matches. The CDR3 covers 11 residues. Germline CDR1 MNHEY, CDR2 SMNVEV (reference sequence). CDR3 sequence: CASGQVYGYTF. The CDR3, as DNA: TGTGCCAGCGGACAGGTCTATGGCTACACCTTC.

The V call is TRBV15, the J call TRBJ1-5; D perhaps matches TRBD1 (5 bases). Deletions cut 0 bases from V and 2 bases from J, with 8 bases between. CDR1 is LNHNV, CDR2 YYDKDF, per germline (reference sequence). This CDR3 region has 15 residues. DNA of the CDR3: TGTGCCACCAGCAGAGACAGGGCTGGCAATCAGCCCCAGCATTTT. This encodes CATSRDRAGNQPQHF.

This chain uses TRBV9 with TRBJ2-1, with TRBD2 matching 8 bases. Trimming cost V 2 bases and J 2 bases; bases outside gene matches: 3. This CDR3 contains 15 residues. CDR1 is SGDLS, CDR2 YYNGEE, per germline. The CDR3 region is CASSVDGRAYNEQFF. DNA of the CDR3: TGTGCCAGCAGCGTGGACGGGAGGGCCTACAATGAGCAGTTCTTC.

This clone showed up just once. The rearrangement links TRBV27 to TRBJ1-1, with D maybe TRBD1 (5 bases). The CDR3 covers 15 residues. V was pared by 0 bases and J by 5 bases, with 13 bases between. In germline, CDR1 is MNHEY, CDR2 SMNVEV (reference sequence). This CDR3 reads CASSLSGGVTTEAFF. CDR3 DNA: TGTGCCAGCAGTTTATCTGGGGGGGTGACAACTGAAGCTTTCTTT.

This clone was observed a single time. This chain connects TRBV7-2 to TRBJ2-4; D uncertain. V dropped 5 bases and J dropped 0 bases, with 11 bases sitting between them. Germline loops: CDR1 SGHTA, CDR2 FQGNSA. The CDR3 covers 15 residues. In DNA, the CDR3 is TGTGCCAGCAGCCTCTCGTGGCTAGCCAAAAACATTCAGTACTTC. The encoded protein is CASSLSWLAKNIQYF.

The rearrangement links TRBV4-2 to TRBJ2-1; 9 nucleotides match TRBD1. Germline CDR1 LGHNA, CDR2 YNFKEQ. V trimming: 6 bases; J trimming: 2 bases; junction bases outside the gene matches: 8. The CDR3 contains 16 residues. The CDR3 spells CASSRTGEGAYNEQFF. Here the CDR3 DNA reads TGTGCCAGCAGTAGGACAGGGGAGGGGGCCTACAATGAGCAGTTCTTC.

The rearrangement joins TRBV20-1 to TRBJ1-2, with unresolved D. The V gene lost 5 bases and the J gene lost 5 bases, with 6 bases spanning the gap. The CDR3 loop spans 10 amino acids. Germline-derived CDR1 and CDR2 are DFQATT and SNEGSKA (reference sequence). CDR3 sequence: CSAAGYGYTF. The CDR3 coding sequence is TGCAGTGCTGCCGGATATGGCTACACCTTC.

J is TRBJ2-1 and V is TRBV7-7; 7 nucleotides align to TRBD1. The length of the CDR3 is 12 residues. Looked up from germline, CDR1 is SSHAT and CDR2 is FNYEAQ (reference sequence). V gave up 5 bases and J gave up 10 bases; unmatched junction bases: 5. CDR3 loop: CASSPTGFEQFF. DNA for the CDR3: TGTGCCAGCAGCCCGACAGGGTTCGAGCAGTTCTTC.

The chain couples TRBV13 to TRBJ1-1; D is ambiguous. Per germline, CDR1 PRHDT and CDR2 FYEKMQ (reference sequence). The CDR3 length is 13 residues. Trimming took off 5 bases at V and 1 base at J, with 8 bases between the two ends. The CDR3 nucleotides are TGTGCCAGCAGCGCCAGTCGGAACACTGAAGCTTTCTTT. This translates into CASSASRNTEAFF.

V gene TRBV20-1 combines with J gene TRBJ2-2; D is unclear. CDR1 and CDR2 from the germline V gene are DFQATT and SNEGSKA (reference sequence). CDR3 length: 11 amino acids. The ends were cut back, 5 bases at V and 6 bases at J, with 7 bases in the middle. The CDR3 region has the DNA TGCAGTGCTCAGCAAGCCGGGGAGCTGTTTTTT. It codes for CSAQQAGELFF.

The chain employs TRBV28 and TRBJ1-5; 7 bases map to TRBD1. Germline-derived CDR1 and CDR2 are MDHEN and SYDVKM. CDR3 length: 14 residues. The V and J ends lost 3 bases and 5 bases, in that order; junction bases with no gene match: 4. The CDR3 sequence: CASSFGQEHQPQHF. The CDR3 DNA follows: TGTGCCAGCAGTTTCGGACAGGAGCATCAGCCCCAGCATTTT. Full variable domain (remainder filled in from reference TRBV28 and TRBJ1-5): DVKVTQSSRYLVKRTGEKVFLECVQDMDHENMFWYRQDPGLGLRLIYFSYDVKMKEKGDIPEGYSVSREKKERFSLILESASTNQTSMYLCASSFGQEHQPQHFGDGTRLSIL.

V and J are TRBV5-1 and TRBJ2-7; no reliable D call. Looked up from germline, CDR1 is SGHRS and CDR2 is YFSETQ. With 0 bases removed from V and 2 bases from J, the gap between germline ends came to 6 bases. This CDR3 is built from 13 residues. DNA of the CDR3: TGCGCCAGCAGCTTGGGACGGGCCTACGAGCAGTACTTC. This translates into CASSLGRAYEQYF.

The chain couples TRBV9 to TRBJ2-5, with 7 bases fitting TRBD2. CDR3 size: 15 residues. The V segment lost 4 bases and the J segment 0 bases; nucleotides outside the gene matches: 6. Germline V gene lookup returns CDR1 SGDLS and CDR2 YYNGEE. The CDR3 loop reads CASSPGAGDQETQYF. CDR3 DNA sequence: TGTGCCAGCAGCCCCGGGGCGGGAGACCAAGAGACCCAGTACTTC.

This chain uses TRBV28 with TRBJ2-5; TRBD1 agrees at 8 bases. Germline CDR1 reads MDHEN; CDR2 reads SYDVKM. Losses at the gene ends were 1 base for V and 5 bases for J; bases not matched to a gene: 6. The CDR3 sequence is 15 residues long. The CDR3 reads CASSLSGGAEETQYF. The CDR3 region has the DNA TGTGCCAGCAGTTTATCAGGGGGCGCGGAGGAGACCCAGTACTTC. Drawing the rest from reference TRBV28 and TRBJ2-5, the complete variable domain is DVKVTQSSRYLVKRTGEKVFLECVQDMDHENMFWYRQDPGLGLRLIYFSYDVKMKEKGDIPEGYSVSREKKERFSLILESASTNQTSMYLCASSLSGGAEETQYFGPGTRLLVL.

The chain has TRBV11-2 and TRBJ1-1; D is perhaps TRBD1 (5 bases). V was clipped by 0 bases and J by 6 bases, with 8 bases between them. This CDR3 region has 13 residues. Germline V CDR1 and CDR2: SGHAT, FQNNGV. CDR3 bases: TGTGCCAGCAGCTTAGAGAGGGGCGCTGAAGCTTTCTTT. Translating gives CASSLERGAEAFF.

The chain combines TRBV6-5 with TRBJ2-5, with 7 bases matching TRBD2. Per germline, CDR1 MNHEY and CDR2 SVGAGI. V shed 4 bases and J 0 bases; nucleotides not matched to a gene: 5. The CDR3 totals 15 residues. DNA of the CDR3: TGTGCCAGCAGTTTGCTAGCGGAGTACCAAGAGACCCAGTACTTC. It specifies CASSLLAEYQETQYF.

This chain links TRBV28 with TRBJ1-1; D might be TRBD1 (6 bases). The CDR3 length is 15 residues. Germline-derived CDR1 and CDR2 are MDHEN and SYDVKM. V dropped 2 bases and J dropped 1 base, with 11 bases sitting between them. CDR3 amino acids: CASSLRTVRNTEAFF. The CDR3 DNA reads as TGTGCCAGCAGTTTAAGGACAGTAAGGAACACTGAAGCTTTCTTT.

The chain recombines TRBV28 with TRBJ2-7; 9 nucleotides agree with TRBD2. From germline, CDR1 is MDHEN and CDR2 SYDVKM. The J segment lost 5 bases and the V segment lost 3 bases, leaving 23 bases of the junction unmatched. The CDR3 extends over 20 amino acids. The CDR3: CASSLPPLGRRAGGSHEQYF. The DNA for the CDR3 is TGTGCCAGCAGTTTGCCGCCTTTAGGACGTCGAGCGGGAGGTTCCCACGAGCAGTACTTC.